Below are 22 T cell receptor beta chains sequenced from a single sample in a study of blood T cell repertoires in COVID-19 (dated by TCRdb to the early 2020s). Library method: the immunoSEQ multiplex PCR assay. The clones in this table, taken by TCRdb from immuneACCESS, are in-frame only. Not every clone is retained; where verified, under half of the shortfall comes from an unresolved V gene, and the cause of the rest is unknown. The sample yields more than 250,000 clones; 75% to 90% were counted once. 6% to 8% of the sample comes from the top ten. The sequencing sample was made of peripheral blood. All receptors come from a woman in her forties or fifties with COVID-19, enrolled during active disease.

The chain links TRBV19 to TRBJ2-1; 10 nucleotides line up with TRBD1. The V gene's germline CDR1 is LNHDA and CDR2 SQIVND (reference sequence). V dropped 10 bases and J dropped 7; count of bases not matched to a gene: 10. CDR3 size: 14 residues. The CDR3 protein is CATDRGPWSNEQFF. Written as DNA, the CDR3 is TGTGCCACTGACAGGGGGCCGTGGTCAAATGAGCAGTTCTTC.

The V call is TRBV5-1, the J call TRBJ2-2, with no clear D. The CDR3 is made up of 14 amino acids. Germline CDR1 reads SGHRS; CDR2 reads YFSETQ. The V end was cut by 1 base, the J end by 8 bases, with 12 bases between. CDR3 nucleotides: TGCGCCAGCAGCTTGACGATCCCCAGAGGGGAGCTGTTTTTT. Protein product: CASSLTIPRGELFF. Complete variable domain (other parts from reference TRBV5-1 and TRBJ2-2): KAGVTQTPRYLIKTRGQQVTLSCSPISGHRSVSWYQQTPGQGLQFLFEYFSETQRNKGNFPGRFSGRQFSNSRSEMNVSTLELGDSALYLCASSLTIPRGELFFGEGSRLTVL.

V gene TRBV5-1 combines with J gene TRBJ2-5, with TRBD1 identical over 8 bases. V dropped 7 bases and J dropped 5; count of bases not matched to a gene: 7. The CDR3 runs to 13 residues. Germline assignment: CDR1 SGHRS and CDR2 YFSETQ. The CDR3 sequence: CASFPDRAETQYF. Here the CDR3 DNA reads TGCGCCAGCTTCCCGGACAGGGCGGAGACCCAGTACTTC.

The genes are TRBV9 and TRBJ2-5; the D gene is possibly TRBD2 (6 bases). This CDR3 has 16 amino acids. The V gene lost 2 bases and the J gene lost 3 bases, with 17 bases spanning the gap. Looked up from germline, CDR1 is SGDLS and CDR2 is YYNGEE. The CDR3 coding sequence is TGTGCCAGCAGCGTCCAGACAGCTCCGGGGGAAGAGACCCAGTACTTC. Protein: CASSVQTAPGEETQYF.

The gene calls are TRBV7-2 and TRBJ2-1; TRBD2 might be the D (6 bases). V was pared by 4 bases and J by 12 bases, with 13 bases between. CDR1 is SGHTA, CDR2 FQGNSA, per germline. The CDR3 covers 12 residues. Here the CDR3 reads CASSSNVGGQFF. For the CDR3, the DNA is TGTGCCAGCAGCTCGAATGTGGGAGGGCAGTTCTTC. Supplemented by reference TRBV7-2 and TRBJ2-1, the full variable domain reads GAGVSQSPSNKVTEKGKDVELRCDPISGHTALYWYRQSLGQGLEFLIYFQGNSAPDKSGLPSDRFSAERTGGSVSTLTIQRTQQEDSAVYLCASSSNVGGQFFGPGTRLTVL.

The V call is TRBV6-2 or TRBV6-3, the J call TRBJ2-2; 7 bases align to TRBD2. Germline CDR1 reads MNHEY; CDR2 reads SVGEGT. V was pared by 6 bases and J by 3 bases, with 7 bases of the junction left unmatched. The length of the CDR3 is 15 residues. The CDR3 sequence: CASSRSGVHTGELFF. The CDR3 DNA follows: TGTGCCAGCAGCCGGAGCGGGGTACACACCGGGGAGCTGTTTTTT.

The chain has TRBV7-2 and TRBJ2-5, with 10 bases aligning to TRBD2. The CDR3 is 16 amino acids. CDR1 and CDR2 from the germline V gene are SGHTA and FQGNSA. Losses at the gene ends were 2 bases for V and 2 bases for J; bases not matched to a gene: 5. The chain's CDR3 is CASSLRRTSGQETQYF. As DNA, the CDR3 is TGTGCCAGCAGCTTACGCCGGACTAGCGGTCAAGAGACCCAGTACTTC.

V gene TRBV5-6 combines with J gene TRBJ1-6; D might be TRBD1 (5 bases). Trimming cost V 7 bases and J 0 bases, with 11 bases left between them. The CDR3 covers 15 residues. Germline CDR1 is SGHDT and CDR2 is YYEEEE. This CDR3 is CASGRQTSYNSPLHF. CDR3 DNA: TGTGCCAGCGGAAGACAGACCTCCTATAATTCACCCCTCCACTTT.

The CDR3 spells CASSLAQNQDTQYF. In DNA, the CDR3 is TGTGCCAGCAGCTTGGCTCAAAATCAGGATACGCAGTATTTT. This chain connects TRBV5-4 to TRBJ2-3; D remains ambiguous. With 0 bases removed from V and 6 bases from J, the gap between germline ends came to 11 bases. This CDR3 region has 14 residues. Germline-derived CDR1 and CDR2 are SGHNT and YYREEE (reference sequence).

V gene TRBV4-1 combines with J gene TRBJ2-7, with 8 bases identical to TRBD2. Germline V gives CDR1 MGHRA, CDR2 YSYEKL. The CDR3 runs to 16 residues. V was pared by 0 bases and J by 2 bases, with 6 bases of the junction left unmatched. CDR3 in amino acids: CASSQDRGLDTYEQYF. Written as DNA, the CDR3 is TGCGCCAGCAGCCAAGATAGGGGACTAGATACCTACGAGCAGTACTTC.

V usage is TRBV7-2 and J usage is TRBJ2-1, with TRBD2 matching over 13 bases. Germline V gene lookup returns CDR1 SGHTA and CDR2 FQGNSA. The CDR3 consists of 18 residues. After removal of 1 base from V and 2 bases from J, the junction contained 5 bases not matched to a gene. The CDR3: CASSLGGGLAGPYNEQFF. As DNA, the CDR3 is TGTGCCAGCAGCTTAGGGGGGGGACTAGCGGGACCCTACAATGAGCAGTTCTTC.

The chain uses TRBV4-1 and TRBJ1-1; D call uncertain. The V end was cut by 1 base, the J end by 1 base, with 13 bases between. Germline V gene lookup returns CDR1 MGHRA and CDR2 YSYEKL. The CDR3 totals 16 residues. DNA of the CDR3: TGCGCCAGCAGCCAAGGGCGGCAACGAGGGAACACTGAAGCTTTCTTT. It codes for CASSQGRQRGNTEAFF.

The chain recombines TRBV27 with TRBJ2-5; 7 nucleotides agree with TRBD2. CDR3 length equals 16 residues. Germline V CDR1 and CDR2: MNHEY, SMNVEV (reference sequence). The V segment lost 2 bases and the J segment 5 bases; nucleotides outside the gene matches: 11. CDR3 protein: CASSLQWGGERETQYF. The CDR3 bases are TGTGCCAGCAGTTTACAATGGGGAGGGGAACGGGAGACCCAGTACTTC.

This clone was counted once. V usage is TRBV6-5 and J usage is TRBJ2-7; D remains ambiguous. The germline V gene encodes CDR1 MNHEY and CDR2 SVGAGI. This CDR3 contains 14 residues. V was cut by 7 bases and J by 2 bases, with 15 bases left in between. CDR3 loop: CASKSFGHTYEQYF. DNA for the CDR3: TGTGCCAGCAAATCTTTTGGGCATACCTACGAGCAGTACTTC.

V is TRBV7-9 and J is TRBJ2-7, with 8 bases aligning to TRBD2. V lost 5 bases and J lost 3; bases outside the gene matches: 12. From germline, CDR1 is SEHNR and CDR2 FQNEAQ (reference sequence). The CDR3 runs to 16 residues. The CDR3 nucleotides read TGTGCCAGCAGCGGAACTAGCGGCCACGTGGTCTACGAGCAGTACTTC. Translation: CASSGTSGHVVYEQYF.

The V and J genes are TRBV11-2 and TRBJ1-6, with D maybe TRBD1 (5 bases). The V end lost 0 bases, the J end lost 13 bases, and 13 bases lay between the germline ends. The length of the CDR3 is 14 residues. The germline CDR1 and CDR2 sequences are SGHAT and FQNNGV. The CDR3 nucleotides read TGTGCCAGCAGCTTAGAAGGCAGGGTGGGGCCCCTCCACTTT. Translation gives CASSLEGRVGPLHF. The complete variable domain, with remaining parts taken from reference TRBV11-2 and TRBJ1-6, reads EAGVAQSPRYKIIEKRQSVAFWCNPISGHATLYWYQQILGQGPKLLIQFQNNGVVDDSQLPKDRFSAERLKGVDSTLKIQPAKLEDSAVYLCASSLEGRVGPLHFGNGTRLTVT.

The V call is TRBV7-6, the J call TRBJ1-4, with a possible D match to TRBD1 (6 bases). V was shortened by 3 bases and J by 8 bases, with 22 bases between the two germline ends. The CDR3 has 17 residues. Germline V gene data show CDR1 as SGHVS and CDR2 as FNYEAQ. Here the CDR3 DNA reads TGTGCCAGCAGCTTGACGACGGGACAAGGGGCGAGGGAAAAACTGTTTTTT. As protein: CASSLTTGQGAREKLFF.

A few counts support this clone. CDR3 in DNA: TGTGCCAGCAGTTTAGGCGCGAATAGCGAGACCCAGTACTTC. It encodes CASSLGANSETQYF. This chain joins TRBV6-5 and TRBJ2-5; the D is unclear. V dropped 4 bases and J dropped 5 bases, with 14 bases sitting between them. The CDR3 totals 14 residues. The germline CDR1 and CDR2 sequences are MNHEY and SVGAGI.

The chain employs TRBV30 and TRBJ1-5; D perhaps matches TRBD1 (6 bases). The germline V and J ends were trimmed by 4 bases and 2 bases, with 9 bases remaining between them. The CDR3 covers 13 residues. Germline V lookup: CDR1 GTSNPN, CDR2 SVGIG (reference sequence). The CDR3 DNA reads TGTGCCTGGAACAGGGAAGGCAATCAGCCCCAGCATTTT. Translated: CAWNREGNQPQHF.

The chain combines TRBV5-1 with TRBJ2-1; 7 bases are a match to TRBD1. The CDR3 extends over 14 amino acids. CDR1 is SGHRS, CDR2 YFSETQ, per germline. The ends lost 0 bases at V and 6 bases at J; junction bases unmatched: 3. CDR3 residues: CASSLGQGSNEQFF. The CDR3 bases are TGCGCCAGCAGCTTGGGACAGGGCTCCAATGAGCAGTTCTTC.

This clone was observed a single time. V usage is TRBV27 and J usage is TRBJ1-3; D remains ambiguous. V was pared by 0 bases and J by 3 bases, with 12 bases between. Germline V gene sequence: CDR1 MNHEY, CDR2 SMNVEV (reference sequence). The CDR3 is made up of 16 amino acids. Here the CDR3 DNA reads TGTGCCAGCAGTTTATCCCCCGGAGTTAGTGGAAACACCATATATTTT. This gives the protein CASSLSPGVSGNTIYF.

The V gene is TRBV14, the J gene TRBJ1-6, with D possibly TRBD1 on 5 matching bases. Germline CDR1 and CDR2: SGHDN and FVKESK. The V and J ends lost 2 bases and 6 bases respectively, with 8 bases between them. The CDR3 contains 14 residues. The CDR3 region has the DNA TGTGCCAGCAGCCAAAGGGGTTTTAATTCACCCCTCCACTTT. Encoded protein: CASSQRGFNSPLHF.